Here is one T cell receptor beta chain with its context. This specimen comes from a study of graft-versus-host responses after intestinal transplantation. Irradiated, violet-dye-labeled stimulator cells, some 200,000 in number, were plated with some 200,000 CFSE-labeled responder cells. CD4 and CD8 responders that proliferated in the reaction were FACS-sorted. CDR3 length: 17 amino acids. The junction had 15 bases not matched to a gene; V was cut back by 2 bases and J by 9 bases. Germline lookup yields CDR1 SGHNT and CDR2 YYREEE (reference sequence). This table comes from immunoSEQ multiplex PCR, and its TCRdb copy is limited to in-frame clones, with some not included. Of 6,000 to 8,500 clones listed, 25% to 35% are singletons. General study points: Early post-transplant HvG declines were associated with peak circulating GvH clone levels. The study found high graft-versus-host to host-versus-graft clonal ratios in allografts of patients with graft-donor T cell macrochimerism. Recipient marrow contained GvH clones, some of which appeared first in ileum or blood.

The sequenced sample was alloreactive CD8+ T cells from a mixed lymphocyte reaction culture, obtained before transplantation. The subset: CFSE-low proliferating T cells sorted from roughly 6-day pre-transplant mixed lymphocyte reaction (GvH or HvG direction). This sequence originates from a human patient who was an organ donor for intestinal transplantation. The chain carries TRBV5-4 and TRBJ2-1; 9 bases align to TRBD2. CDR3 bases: TGTGCCAGCAGCTTTCCCGGGGTAGCGGGAGTGGGTGGTGAGCAGTTCTTC. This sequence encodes CASSFPGVAGVGGEQFF.